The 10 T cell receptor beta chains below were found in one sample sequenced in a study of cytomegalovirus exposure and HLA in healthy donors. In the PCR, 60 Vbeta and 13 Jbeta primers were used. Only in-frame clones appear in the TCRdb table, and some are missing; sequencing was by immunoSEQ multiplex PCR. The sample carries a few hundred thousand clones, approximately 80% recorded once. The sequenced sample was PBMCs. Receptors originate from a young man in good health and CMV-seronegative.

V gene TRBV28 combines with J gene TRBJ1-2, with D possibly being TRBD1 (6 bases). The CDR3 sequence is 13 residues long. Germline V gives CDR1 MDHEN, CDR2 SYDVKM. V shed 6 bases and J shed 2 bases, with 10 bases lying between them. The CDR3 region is CASRRQGNYGYTF. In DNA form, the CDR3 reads TGTGCCAGCAGGCGTCAGGGGAACTATGGCTACACCTTC.

The CDR3 loop reads CASTDRTSTDTQYF. For the CDR3, the DNA is TGTGCCTCCACGGACAGGACTAGCACAGATACGCAGTATTTT. The chain combines TRBV10-3 with TRBJ2-3; the match to TRBD1 covers 7 bases. This CDR3 has 14 residues. Per the germline V gene, CDR1 is ENHRY and CDR2 is SYGVKD. J lost 0 bases, V lost 11 bases, and 8 bases had no gene match.

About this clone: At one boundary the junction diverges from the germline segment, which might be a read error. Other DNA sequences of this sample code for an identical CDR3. The CDR3 region is CASSLGRDRSEAFF. CDR3 nucleotide sequence: TGTGCCAGCAGCTTAGGTAGGGACAGGTCTGAGGCTTTCTTT. V is TRBV7-2 and J is TRBJ1-1, with 8 bases fitting TRBD1. Germline CDR1 and CDR2: SGHTA and FQGNSA. The CDR3 totals 14 residues.

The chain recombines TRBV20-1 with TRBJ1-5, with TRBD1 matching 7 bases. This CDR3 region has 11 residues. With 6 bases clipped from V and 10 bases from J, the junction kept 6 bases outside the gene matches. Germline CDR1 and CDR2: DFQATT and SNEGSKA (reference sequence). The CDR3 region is CSARQGLPQHF. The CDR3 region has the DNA TGCAGTGCCCGACAGGGCCTCCCCCAGCATTTT.

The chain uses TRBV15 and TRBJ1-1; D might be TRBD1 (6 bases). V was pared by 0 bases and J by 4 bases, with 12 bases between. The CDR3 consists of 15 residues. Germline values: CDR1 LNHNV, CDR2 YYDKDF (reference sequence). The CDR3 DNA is TGTGCCACCAGCAGAGATCGGGGGGCGAGCACTGAAGCTTTCTTT. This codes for CATSRDRGASTEAFF.

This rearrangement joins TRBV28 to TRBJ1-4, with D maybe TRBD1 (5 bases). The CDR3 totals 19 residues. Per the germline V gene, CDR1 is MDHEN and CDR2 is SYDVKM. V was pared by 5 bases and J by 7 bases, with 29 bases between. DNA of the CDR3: TGTGCCAGCAGTCACCCCCCAATCGGGCAGGGTCAGGGAGGTGAAAAACTGTTTTTT. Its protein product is CASSHPPIGQGQGGEKLFF.

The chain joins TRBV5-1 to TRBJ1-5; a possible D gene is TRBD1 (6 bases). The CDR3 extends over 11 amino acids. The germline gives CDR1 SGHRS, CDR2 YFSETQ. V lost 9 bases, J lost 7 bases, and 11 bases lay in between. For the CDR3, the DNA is TGCGCCACCGCCCAGGGGCAGCCCCAGCATTTT. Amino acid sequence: CATAQGQPQHF.

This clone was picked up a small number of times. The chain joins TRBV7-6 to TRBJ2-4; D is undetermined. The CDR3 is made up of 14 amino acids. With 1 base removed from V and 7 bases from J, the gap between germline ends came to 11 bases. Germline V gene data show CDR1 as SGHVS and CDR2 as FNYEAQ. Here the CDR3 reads CASSLGGSRNIQYF. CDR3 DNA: TGTGCCAGCAGCTTAGGAGGCAGCCGGAACATTCAGTACTTC.

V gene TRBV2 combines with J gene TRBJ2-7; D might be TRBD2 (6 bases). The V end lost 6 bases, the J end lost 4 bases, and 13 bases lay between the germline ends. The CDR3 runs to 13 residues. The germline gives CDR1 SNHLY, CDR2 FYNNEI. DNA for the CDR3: TGTGCCAGCAGACCGGGACTTTCATACGAGCAGTACTTC. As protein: CASRPGLSYEQYF.

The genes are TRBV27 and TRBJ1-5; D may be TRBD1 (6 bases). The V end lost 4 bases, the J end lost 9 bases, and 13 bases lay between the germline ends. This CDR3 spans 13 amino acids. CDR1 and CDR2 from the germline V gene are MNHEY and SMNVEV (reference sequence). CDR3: CASSSGGAWPQHF. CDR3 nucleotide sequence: TGTGCCAGCAGTTCTGGGGGCGCGTGGCCCCAGCATTTT.